This T cell receptor (beta chain) originates from a study of regulatory T cells in long-lasting Graves disease. Overall study results and limits: Preferential use of TRBV28, TRBJ1-2 and TRBJ2-5 was seen in persistent disease. The study found persistent patients shared more public clonotypes (2,741) than new patients (approximately 970).

The time point here: persistent/refractory GD, antithyroid drugs over 5 years with positive TRAb. PBMC RNA served as the TCR library source. In the case of this clonotype: Its antigen is as yet unknown.

With iRepertoire HTBI primers and Arm-PCR of CDR3 regions, TCR beta libraries were built. Per the original methods: Identification yielded 60 or so TRBV and 11 to 15 TRBJ segments across samples. TCRdb reprocessed the multiplex PCR reads with MiXCR, giving one entry per CDR3 protein. It is TCRdb's table, rather than the study itself, that gives the V and J calls and clone size. The sample comprises 400,000 or so distinct CDR3 sequences, roughly a quarter of which are singletons, and roughly a quarter rests with the top ten. The CDR3 extends over 12 amino acids. Germline CDR1 and CDR2: SQVTM and ANQGSEA. V was pared by 7 bases and J by 7 bases, with 16 bases between.

Sequenced here: peripheral blood mononuclear cells (PBMCs), sampled when the disease was refractory, from a patient treated with antithyroid drugs. This chain uses TRBV29-1 with TRBJ1-2; D might be TRBD1 (5 bases). The origin of this receptor is a female donor with Graves disease. The chain's CDR3 is CSGDFRESGYTF. In DNA form, the CDR3 reads TGCAGCGGGGACTTTCGTGAATCTGGCTACACCTTC.